The text below deals with one TCR beta chain. Antigen specificity is unknown. These data are taken from a study of beta chain features in type 1 diabetes. Study-level points and caveats: In all four CD4+ subsets, TCRB CDR3 length was significantly, moderately reduced in type 1 diabetes.

V shed 3 bases and J shed 0 bases, with 6 bases lying between them. This CDR3 is built from 14 residues. The V gene's germline CDR1 is MRHNA and CDR2 SNTAGT. As every portion of the isolated RNA was reverse transcribed, the sequencing read expressed TCRB transcripts. The protocol was immunoSEQ multiplex PCR, while the TCRdb copy is restricted to in-frame clones and leaves out a portion. Of hundreds of thousands of clones in the sample, 9.5% to 12% were seen once. CD45RO/CCR7/CD25/CD127/CD95/CD27 sorting isolated CD4+ naive, central memory, regulatory and stem cell-like memory cells. The TCR originated in a woman younger than 45 in good health. Sequenced material: naive CD4+ T cells from blood. The V call is TRBV6-4, the J call TRBJ2-1; no firm D call. The CDR3 sequence is CASSERLSYNEQFF. The CDR3 nucleotides read TGTGCCAGCAGTGAGAGGCTCTCCTACAATGAGCAGTTCTTC.